Each of the 17 T cell receptor beta chains below was sequenced from the same sample in a study of shared clonotypes between healthy human individuals. The table came from immunoSEQ multiplex PCR; TCRdb's copy has only in-frame clones and leaves some out. Of about 2.4 million clones listed, roughly nine tenths are singletons. The sample taken for sequencing was naive CD4+ T cells sorted from blood. The sample's subset: CD45RA+ positively selected. These receptors were collected from a man in his late teens or twenties in good health.

The rearrangement uses TRBV6-6 and TRBJ1-4; D may be TRBD1 (5 bases). V was pared by 4 bases and J by 4 bases, with 16 bases between. Per germline, CDR1 MNHNY and CDR2 SVGAGI (reference sequence). The CDR3 loop spans 16 amino acids. This CDR3 reads CASSFPSRDYNEKLFF. CDR3 DNA sequence: TGTGCCAGCAGTTTTCCCTCCCGGGACTATAATGAAAAACTGTTTTTT.

This chain connects TRBV11-2 to TRBJ2-1, with D unclear. This CDR3 is 15 amino acids long. Trimming cost V 1 base and J 2 bases, with 9 bases left between them. Germline CDR1 and CDR2: SGHAT and FQNNGV. In DNA form, the CDR3 reads TGTGCCAGCAGCTTAGGGCTAGGGCCCTACAATGAGCAGTTCTTC. This sequence encodes CASSLGLGPYNEQFF.

This sequence joins TRBV29-1 and TRBJ1-1, with 9 bases that match TRBD1. Germline V lookup: CDR1 SQVTM, CDR2 ANQGSEA. The CDR3 contains 13 residues. With 6 bases clipped from V and 5 bases from J, the junction kept 7 bases outside the gene matches. The CDR3 DNA reads as TGCAGCGTGAACAGGGGGCCCGGTACTGAAGCTTTCTTT. This translates into CSVNRGPGTEAFF.

This clone was observed once. This chain links TRBV9 with TRBJ2-1, with 8 bases matching TRBD2. Germline CDR1 is SGDLS and CDR2 is YYNGEE. There are 15 residues in the CDR3. Unmatched junction bases numbered 4, after V lost 4 bases and J lost 1 base. This chain's CDR3 is CASSQLAGSYNEQFF. Here the CDR3 DNA reads TGTGCCAGCAGCCAATTAGCGGGATCCTACAATGAGCAGTTCTTC.

The chain carries TRBV6-6 and TRBJ1-4; D is unclear. V gave up 4 bases and J gave up 6 bases, with 12 bases separating them. The CDR3 extends over 14 amino acids. In germline, CDR1 is MNHNY, CDR2 SVGAGI (reference sequence). DNA of the CDR3: TGTGCCAGCAGTTCCATGATGGCGGATGAAAAACTGTTTTTT. Its protein product is CASSSMMADEKLFF.

The gene calls are TRBV7-8 and TRBJ2-1; unclear D gene. Germline V gives CDR1 SGHVS, CDR2 FQNEAQ. The length of the CDR3 is 15 residues. Trimming cost V 0 bases and J 5 bases, with 11 bases left between them. For the CDR3, the DNA is TGTGCCAGCAGCTTAGCGAGTTCTCGTCACAATGAGCAGTTCTTC. It encodes CASSLASSRHNEQFF.

The chain couples TRBV4-3 to TRBJ2-7; 11 positions match TRBD2. The V segment lost 3 bases and the J segment 5 bases; nucleotides outside the gene matches: 9. The CDR3 length is 16 residues. The germline gives CDR1 LGHNA, CDR2 YSLEER. The CDR3 region is CASSQGTSGSLNEQYF. The CDR3 DNA reads TGCGCCAGCAGCCAGGGTACTAGCGGGAGTCTCAACGAGCAGTACTTC.

V is TRBV6-5 and J is TRBJ2-1; 11 bases are a match to TRBD2. The CDR3 has 15 residues. CDR1 is MNHEY, CDR2 SVGAGI, per germline. Trimming took 6 bases from V and 7 from J; bases not matched to a gene: 8. The CDR3 DNA sequence: TGTGCCAGCAGACCCGATAGCGGGAGGGGTAATGAGCAGTTCTTC. This encodes CASRPDSGRGNEQFF.

The rearrangement uses TRBV18 and TRBJ2-5, with D perhaps TRBD2 (5 bases). Deletions cut 3 bases from V and 2 bases from J, with 10 bases between. This CDR3 contains 14 residues. Germline V gene sequence: CDR1 KGHSH, CDR2 LQKENI. The CDR3 nucleotides read TGTGCCAGCTCACCTTATGAGGGACAAGAGACCCAGTACTTC. This codes for CASSPYEGQETQYF.

The V and J genes are TRBV9 and TRBJ2-4; D remains ambiguous. The V gene lost 0 bases and the J gene lost 7 bases, with 8 bases spanning the gap. The CDR3 totals 13 residues. Looked up from germline, CDR1 is SGDLS and CDR2 is YYNGEE. As DNA, the CDR3 is TGTGCCAGCAGCGTAGAACTGGGGAACATTCAGTACTTC. The encoded protein is CASSVELGNIQYF.

The V and J genes are TRBV4-1 and TRBJ1-2; TRBD1 matches at 11 bases. CDR1 is MGHRA, CDR2 YSYEKL, per germline. This CDR3 contains 14 residues. Trimming at V came to 4 bases and at J to 4 bases, leaving 2 bases not matched to a gene. The CDR3 is CASSLGQGVYGYTF. For the CDR3, the DNA is TGCGCCAGCAGCCTGGGACAGGGGGTCTATGGCTACACCTTC.

With respect to this clone: This specimen includes other DNA sequences encoding the same CDR3. This chain links TRBV7-9 with TRBJ2-5; unclear D gene. V was pared by 5 bases and J by 5 bases, with 6 bases between. The germline V gene encodes CDR1 SEHNR and CDR2 FQNEAQ (reference sequence). The CDR3 runs to 11 residues. The CDR3 loop is CASSPRETQYF. CDR3 DNA sequence: TGTGCCAGCAGCCCGCGGGAGACCCAGTACTTC. Full variable domain (rest looked up from reference TRBV7-9 and TRBJ2-5): DTGVSQNPRHKITKRGQNVTFRCDPISEHNRLYWYRQTLGQGPEFLTYFQNEAQLEKSRLLSDRFSAERPKGSFSTLEIQRTEQGDSAMYLCASSPRETQYFGPGTRLLVL.

The chain has TRBV19 and TRBJ2-4, with TRBD1 matching 9 bases. Germline loops: CDR1 LNHDA, CDR2 SQIVND (reference sequence). CDR3 length: 17 amino acids. After removal of 1 base from V and 1 base from J, the junction contained 5 bases not matched to a gene. The CDR3 region has the DNA TGTGCCAGTAGTATAGGGGTTGGACAGGGGGCCAAAAACATTCAGTACTTC. This encodes CASSIGVGQGAKNIQYF.

The V gene is TRBV10-3, the J gene TRBJ2-1, with D perhaps TRBD2 (5 bases). V gave up 4 bases and J gave up 4 bases, with 11 bases separating them. There are 14 residues in the CDR3. Per the germline V gene, CDR1 is ENHRY and CDR2 is SYGVKD. CDR3 coding DNA: TGTGCCATCAGTGGTACTAGTAATTACAATGAGCAGTTCTTC. Amino acids: CAISGTSNYNEQFF.

This CDR3 is CASSKSDTPDLNQPQHF. As DNA, the CDR3 is TGTGCCAGCAGCAAAAGCGACACTCCGGACCTTAATCAGCCCCAGCATTTT. The chain links TRBV21-1 to TRBJ1-5. TRBV21-1 is shown as a pseudogene. The CDR3 length is 17 residues.

The chain employs TRBV7-9 and TRBJ2-3; 7 positions match TRBD2. CDR1 is SEHNR, CDR2 FQNEAQ, per germline (reference sequence). V lost 5 bases and J lost 2; bases outside the gene matches: 4. The CDR3 sequence is 14 residues long. Here the CDR3 reads CASSPAGVTDTQYF. The CDR3 DNA follows: TGTGCCAGCAGCCCCGCGGGAGTCACAGATACGCAGTATTTT.

This chain connects TRBV9 to TRBJ2-3; 10 positions match TRBD2. Germline V gene sequence: CDR1 SGDLS, CDR2 YYNGEE. CDR3 size: 16 residues. V was pared by 1 base and J by 3 bases, with 5 bases of the junction left unmatched. DNA for the CDR3: TGTGCCAGCAGCGTAAGCAGCGGGAGGGGGACAGATACGCAGTATTTT. It yields the protein CASSVSSGRGTDTQYF.